This is a list of T cell receptor beta chains from one sample in a study of blood T cell repertoires in COVID-19. Here immunoSEQ multiplex PCR was the method, and the copy in TCRdb shows in-frame clones only, minus some. The sample holds some 64,000 clones, under 80% seen once. The sequenced sample consisted of PBMCs or T cells enriched from blood (not recorded which). The receptors shown here come from a woman between 55 and 75 years old who had been exposed to COVID-19. The CDR3 runs from the conserved cysteine through the conserved F or W. Fields, in order: V gene, clone size, J gene, D gene, CDR3 protein, CDR3 DNA. D genes are given only for firm matches. Where a row states a size, it is once, few, many or the class of an expanded clone; other rows omit it.

v_call: TRBV29-1
clone_size: -
j_call: TRBJ2-1
d_call: TRBD2
cdr3_aa: CSVVASSGGYEQFF
cdr3_nt: TGCAGCGTAGTAGCGTCTAGCGGGGGATATGAGCAGTTCTTC

v_call: TRBV5-4
clone_size: few
j_call: TRBJ2-2
d_call: TRBD1
cdr3_aa: CASSSRQGTTGELFF
cdr3_nt: TGTGCCAGCAGCTCAAGACAGGGGACCACCGGGGAGCTGTTTTTT

v_call: TRBV6-5
clone_size: -
j_call: TRBJ2-3
d_call: -
cdr3_aa: CASSYGQGHTDTQYF
cdr3_nt: TGTGCCAGCAGTTACGGTCAGGGACACACAGATACGCAGTATTTT

v_call: TRBV28
clone_size: -
j_call: TRBJ2-3
d_call: -
cdr3_aa: CASSSPGTSTTDTQYF
cdr3_nt: TGTGCCAGCAGTTCACCCGGGACTTCTACCACAGATACGCAGTATTTT

v_call: TRBV28
clone_size: many
j_call: TRBJ2-3
d_call: -
cdr3_aa: CASSSNRDTIFTDTQYF
cdr3_nt: TGTGCCAGCAGTTCTAACCGGGACACCATATTCACAGATACGCAGTATTTT

v_call: TRBV19
clone_size: -
j_call: TRBJ1-1
d_call: -
cdr3_aa: CASLPGLGGSEAFF
cdr3_nt: TGTGCCAGTTTACCGGGCCTAGGGGGTTCCGAAGCTTTCTTT

v_call: TRBV19
clone_size: -
j_call: TRBJ1-2
d_call: -
cdr3_aa: CASSPLGVNYGYTF
cdr3_nt: TGTGCCAGTAGTCCCCTCGGAGTAAACTATGGCTACACCTTC

v_call: TRBV18
clone_size: -
j_call: TRBJ1-1
d_call: TRBD1
cdr3_aa: CASSPQQGKNTEAFF
cdr3_nt: TGTGCCAGCTCACCGCAACAGGGGAAGAACACTGAAGCTTTCTTT

v_call: TRBV18
clone_size: once
j_call: TRBJ2-5
d_call: TRBD1
cdr3_aa: CASSPPGQSNQYF
cdr3_nt: TGTGCCAGCTCACCTCCGGGACAGAGTAACCAGTACTTC

v_call: TRBV7-3
clone_size: -
j_call: TRBJ2-3
d_call: TRBD2
cdr3_aa: CASSYRLAGGHTDTQYF
cdr3_nt: TGTGCCAGCAGCTACCGACTAGCGGGGGGCCACACAGATACGCAGTATTTT

v_call: TRBV5-1
clone_size: few
j_call: TRBJ2-2
d_call: -
cdr3_aa: CASSLESAGVAGELFF
cdr3_nt: TGCGCCAGCAGCCTGGAGTCGGCAGGGGTCGCCGGGGAGCTGTTTTTT

v_call: TRBV7-9
clone_size: -
j_call: TRBJ1-1
d_call: TRBD1
cdr3_aa: CASRLGQGDGNTEAFF
cdr3_nt: TGTGCCAGCAGGCTGGGACAGGGCGACGGGAACACTGAAGCTTTCTTT

v_call: TRBV2
clone_size: once
j_call: TRBJ2-2
d_call: TRBD2
cdr3_aa: CASSREGANTGELFF
cdr3_nt: TGTGCCAGCAGCCGGGAGGGCGCGAACACCGGGGAGCTGTTTTTT

v_call: TRBV5-1
clone_size: -
j_call: TRBJ2-5
d_call: TRBD2
cdr3_aa: CASSLGTSGQETQYF
cdr3_nt: TGCGCCAGCAGCTTGGGGACTAGCGGACAAGAGACCCAGTACTTC

v_call: TRBV6-5
clone_size: once
j_call: TRBJ1-2
d_call: TRBD1
cdr3_aa: CASSPDRGRVYGYTF
cdr3_nt: TGTGCCAGCAGTCCAGACAGGGGCCGAGTCTATGGCTACACCTTC

v_call: TRBV28
clone_size: -
j_call: TRBJ1-1
d_call: -
cdr3_aa: CASRQNMNTEAFF
cdr3_nt: TGTGCCAGCAGACAAAACATGAACACTGAAGCTTTCTTT

v_call: TRBV28
clone_size: -
j_call: TRBJ2-1
d_call: -
cdr3_aa: CASCGQLCYNEQFF
cdr3_nt: TGTGCCAGTTGTGGACAGTTGTGCTACAATGAGCAGTTCTTC

v_call: TRBV7-5
clone_size: -
j_call: TRBJ2-7
d_call: -
cdr3_aa: CARSLEGQGASYEQYF
cdr3_nt: TGTGCCAGAAGCTTAGAGGGACAGGGCGCATCCTACGAGCAGTACTTC

v_call: TRBV30
clone_size: -
j_call: TRBJ2-7
d_call: -
cdr3_aa: CAWSVSGAGYEQYF
cdr3_nt: TGTGCCTGGAGTGTAAGTGGGGCAGGCTACGAGCAGTACTTC

v_call: TRBV28
clone_size: -
j_call: TRBJ2-5
d_call: -
cdr3_aa: CASSLTASGQETQYF
cdr3_nt: TGTGCCAGCAGTTTAACGGCGTCAGGCCAAGAGACCCAGTACTTC

v_call: TRBV7-2
clone_size: -
j_call: TRBJ2-5
d_call: TRBD2
cdr3_aa: CASSPSGLAEETQYF
cdr3_nt: TGTGCCAGCAGCCCTTCAGGTCTAGCGGAAGAGACCCAGTACTTC

v_call: TRBV28
clone_size: -
j_call: TRBJ2-3
d_call: -
cdr3_aa: CASRTQGARTDTQYF
cdr3_nt: TGTGCCAGCAGAACACAAGGAGCTCGCACAGATACGCAGTATTTT

v_call: TRBV6-4
clone_size: -
j_call: TRBJ2-3
d_call: -
cdr3_aa: CASSATILNTQYF
cdr3_nt: TGTGCCAGCAGTGCTACTATTCTTAATACGCAGTATTTT

v_call: TRBV28
clone_size: -
j_call: TRBJ2-5
d_call: -
cdr3_aa: CASSPPSLGSYQETQYF
cdr3_nt: TGTGCCAGCAGTCCCCCCTCCCTTGGCTCGTACCAAGAGACCCAGTACTTC

v_call: TRBV5-4
clone_size: -
j_call: TRBJ1-2
d_call: TRBD1
cdr3_aa: CASSFQGQGSGYTF
cdr3_nt: TGTGCCAGCAGCTTTCAGGGACAGGGTAGTGGCTACACCTTC

v_call: TRBV5-1
clone_size: -
j_call: TRBJ1-2
d_call: TRBD1
cdr3_aa: CASSPGTVSTYGYTF
cdr3_nt: TGCGCCAGCAGCCCGGGGACAGTGTCGACCTATGGCTACACCTTC

v_call: TRBV30
clone_size: -
j_call: TRBJ1-2
d_call: -
cdr3_aa: CAWMAGNSPNYGYTF
cdr3_nt: TGTGCCTGGATGGCAGGGAACAGCCCCAACTATGGCTACACCTTC

v_call: TRBV27
clone_size: once
j_call: TRBJ1-5
d_call: -
cdr3_aa: CASSPTWGGINQPQHF
cdr3_nt: TGTGCCAGCAGTCCAACGTGGGGGGGAATCAATCAGCCCCAGCATTTT

v_call: TRBV18
clone_size: -
j_call: TRBJ2-3
d_call: -
cdr3_aa: CASSPPWGPDTQYF
cdr3_nt: TGTGCCAGCTCACCACCGTGGGGCCCAGATACGCAGTATTTT

v_call: TRBV6-5
clone_size: -
j_call: TRBJ2-7
d_call: -
cdr3_aa: CASSSVYEQYF
cdr3_nt: TGTGCCAGCAGTTCGGTCTACGAGCAGTACTTC

v_call: TRBV2
clone_size: -
j_call: TRBJ2-7
d_call: -
cdr3_aa: CASTPRTTYEQYF
cdr3_nt: TGTGCCAGCACTCCCAGGACTACCTACGAGCAGTACTTC

v_call: TRBV3-1/TRBV3-2
clone_size: -
j_call: TRBJ1-5
d_call: -
cdr3_aa: CASSPTRGNQPQHF
cdr3_nt: TGTGCCAGCAGCCCCACCAGGGGTAATCAGCCCCAGCATTTT

v_call: TRBV19
clone_size: once
j_call: TRBJ1-2
d_call: -
cdr3_aa: CASSPRVADGYTF
cdr3_nt: TGTGCCAGTAGTCCCAGGGTGGCGGATGGCTACACCTTC

v_call: TRBV2
clone_size: -
j_call: TRBJ1-4
d_call: TRBD1
cdr3_aa: CASRLEAGGEKLFF
cdr3_nt: TGTGCCAGCCGCCTAGAGGCAGGGGGTGAAAAACTGTTTTTT

v_call: TRBV19
clone_size: -
j_call: TRBJ2-7
d_call: TRBD1
cdr3_aa: CASSMSGTGYEQYF
cdr3_nt: TGTGCCAGTAGTATGTCCGGGACAGGGTACGAGCAGTACTTC